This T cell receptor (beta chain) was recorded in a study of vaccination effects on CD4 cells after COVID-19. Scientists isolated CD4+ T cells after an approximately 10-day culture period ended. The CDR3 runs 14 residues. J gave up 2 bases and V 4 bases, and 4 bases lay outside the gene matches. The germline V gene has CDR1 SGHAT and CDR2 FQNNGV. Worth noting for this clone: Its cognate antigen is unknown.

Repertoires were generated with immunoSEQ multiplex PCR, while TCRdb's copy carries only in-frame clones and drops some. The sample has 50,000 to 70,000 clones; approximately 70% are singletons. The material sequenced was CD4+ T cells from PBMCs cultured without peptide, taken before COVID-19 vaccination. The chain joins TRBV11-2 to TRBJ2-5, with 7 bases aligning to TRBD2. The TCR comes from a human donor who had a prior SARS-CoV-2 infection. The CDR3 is CASSWDYSQETQYF. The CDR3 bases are TGTGCCAGCAGCTGGGACTACTCGCAAGAGACCCAGTACTTC.